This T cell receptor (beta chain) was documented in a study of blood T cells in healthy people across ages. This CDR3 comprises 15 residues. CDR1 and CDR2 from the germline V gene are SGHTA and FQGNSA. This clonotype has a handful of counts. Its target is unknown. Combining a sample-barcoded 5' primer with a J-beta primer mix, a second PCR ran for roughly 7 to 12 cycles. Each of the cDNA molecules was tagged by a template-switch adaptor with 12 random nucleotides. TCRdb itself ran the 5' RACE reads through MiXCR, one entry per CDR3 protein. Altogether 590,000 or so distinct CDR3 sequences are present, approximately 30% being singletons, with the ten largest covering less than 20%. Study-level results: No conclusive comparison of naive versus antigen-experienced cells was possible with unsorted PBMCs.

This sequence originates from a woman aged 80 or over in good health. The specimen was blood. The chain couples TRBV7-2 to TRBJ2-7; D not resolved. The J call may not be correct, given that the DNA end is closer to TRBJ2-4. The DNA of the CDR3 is TGTGCCAGCAGCTCACCCCCAGTAGGTCCGAACATTCAGTACTTC. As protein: CASSSPPVGPNIQYF.